These 24 T cell receptor beta chains came from one sample sequenced in a study of shared clonotypes between healthy human individuals. Libraries were prepared by immunoSEQ multiplex PCR; TCRdb keeps only in-frame clonotypes and omits some of them. The table records 2 million to 2.5 million clones, 80% to 95% of them present only once. The specimen sequenced was naive CD4+ T cells from PBMCs. As for subset: CD45RA+ positively selected. The receptors shown here come from a young man in good health. Some clones in this sample may be carry-over from other donors' samples.

The chain links TRBV11-1 to TRBJ2-5; possible D gene TRBD1, 6 bases. V was trimmed by 5 bases and J by 4 bases, leaving 14 bases between them. Germline assignment: CDR1 SGHAT and CDR2 FQDESV (reference sequence). The CDR3 length is 14 residues. In DNA form, the CDR3 reads TGTGCCAGCAGCCCTCCTGGGGGCCGAGAGACCCAGTACTTC. Translated, it gives CASSPPGGRETQYF. The complete variable domain, with remaining parts taken from reference TRBV11-1 and TRBJ2-5, reads EAEVAQSPRYKITEKSQAVAFWCDPISGHATLYWYRQILGQGPELLVQFQDESVVDDSQLPKDRFSAERLKGVDSTLKIQPAELGDSAMYLCASSPPGGRETQYFGPGTRLLVL.

V gene TRBV5-1 combines with J gene TRBJ1-2; tentatively, D is TRBD1 (5 bases). The CDR3 runs 15 residues. CDR1 SGHRS and CDR2 YFSETQ come from the germline V gene. Trimming pared 4 bases from V and 0 bases from J, leaving 13 bases between. The CDR3 DNA reads TGCGCCAGCAGCCAAGGGGTGACAGCTAACTATGGCTACACCTTC. Its translation: CASSQGVTANYGYTF.

The chain links TRBV7-2 to TRBJ1-5; no clear D gene. V was pared by 2 bases and J by 5 bases, with 7 bases between. This CDR3 is built from 13 residues. The germline gives CDR1 SGHTA, CDR2 FQGNSA. The CDR3 here is CASSLKVDQPQHF. CDR3 in DNA: TGTGCCAGCAGCTTAAAGGTTGATCAGCCCCAGCATTTT.

This rearrangement joins TRBV28 to TRBJ1-3; D is uncertain. Trimming pared 7 bases from V and 4 bases from J, leaving 11 bases between. The CDR3 totals 13 residues. Germline V gene lookup returns CDR1 MDHEN and CDR2 SYDVKM. CDR3 sequence (DNA): TGTGCCAGCAAGTTGCCGGGGGGAAACACCATATATTTT. Amino acid sequence: CASKLPGGNTIYF.

The chain carries TRBV10-1 and TRBJ2-3; possible D gene TRBD1, 6 bases. V lost 4 bases and J 0 bases, leaving 20 bases between the germline ends. CDR3 length equals 18 residues. CDR1 WNHNN and CDR2 SYGVQD come from the germline V gene (reference sequence). The DNA of the CDR3 is TGCGCCAGCAGTGCTGGCAGGGGCCGATCTACTAGCACAGATACGCAGTATTTT. As protein: CASSAGRGRSTSTDTQYF.

The chain carries TRBV27 and TRBJ2-7; TRBD1 aligns across 7 bases. With 3 bases clipped from V and 5 bases from J, the junction kept 10 bases outside the gene matches. Germline V CDR1 and CDR2: MNHEY, SMNVEV (reference sequence). This CDR3 is built from 15 residues. The CDR3 region has the DNA TGTGCCAGCAGTTTCATCCGGGACAGCCTTCACGAGCAGTACTTC. This encodes CASSFIRDSLHEQYF.

V usage is TRBV18 and J usage is TRBJ2-7; 12 nucleotides agree with TRBD2. The junction had 7 bases not matched to a gene; V was cut back by 3 bases and J by 4 bases. The CDR3 runs to 16 residues. Germline V lookup: CDR1 KGHSH, CDR2 LQKENI. The CDR3 is CASSPFASGRAYEQYF. As DNA, the CDR3 is TGTGCCAGCTCACCTTTCGCTAGCGGGAGGGCTTACGAGCAGTACTTC.

V is TRBV11-2 and J is TRBJ2-3, with D unclear. CDR3 length: 13 residues. Germline CDR1 reads SGHAT; CDR2 reads FQNNGV. V shed 5 bases and J shed 2 bases, with 8 bases lying between them. The CDR3 reads CASSTDPTDTQYF. CDR3 sequence (DNA): TGTGCCAGCAGCACCGATCCCACAGATACGCAGTATTTT.

This chain connects TRBV6-1 to TRBJ2-7; 7 positions agree with TRBD2. CDR1 and CDR2 from the germline V gene are MNHNS and SASEGT. V gave up 10 bases and J gave up 2 bases; unmatched junction bases: 8. The CDR3 length is 13 residues. CDR3 in amino acids: CATFREGPYEQYF. The DNA of the CDR3 is TGTGCCACCTTTAGGGAGGGACCCTACGAGCAGTACTTC.

The rearrangement joins TRBV28 to TRBJ2-1; the match to TRBD2 covers 11 bases. This CDR3 is built from 14 residues. After removal of 8 bases from V and 5 bases from J, the junction contained 5 bases not matched to a gene. Per the germline V gene, CDR1 is MDHEN and CDR2 is SYDVKM. The CDR3 DNA reads as TGTGCCAGCGGGGGACTAGCGGCCCACAATGAGCAGTTCTTC. Translation gives CASGGLAAHNEQFF. The whole variable domain, remainder taken from reference TRBV28 and TRBJ2-1, is DVKVTQSSRYLVKRTGEKVFLECVQDMDHENMFWYRQDPGLGLRLIYFSYDVKMKEKGDIPEGYSVSREKKERFSLILESASTNQTSMYLCASGGLAAHNEQFFGPGTRLTVL.

The chain is built from TRBV7-9 and TRBJ2-5, with TRBD2 matching over 7 bases. J was trimmed by 5 bases and V by 5 bases; bases with no gene match: 11. CDR3 length: 15 residues. From germline, CDR1 is SEHNR and CDR2 FQNEAQ (reference sequence). The CDR3 loop is CASSLRLAYVETQYF. In nucleotides, the CDR3 is TGTGCCAGCAGCCTAAGACTAGCTTATGTGGAGACCCAGTACTTC.

The chain uses TRBV7-7 and TRBJ2-5; no firm D call. This CDR3 has 10 residues. Trimming pared 8 bases from V and 5 bases from J, leaving 6 bases between. Germline values: CDR1 SSHAT, CDR2 FNYEAQ (reference sequence). In DNA, the CDR3 is TGTGCCAGCGGCCTGGAGACCCAGTACTTC. Translated, it gives CASGLETQYF. Using reference TRBV7-7 and TRBJ2-5 for the parts outside the CDR3, the full variable domain is GAGVSQSPRYKVTKRGQDVTLRCDPISSHATLYWYQQALGQGPEFLTYFNYEAQPDKSGLPSDRFSAERPEGSISTLTIQRTEQRDSAMYRCASGLETQYFGPGTRLLVL.

The rearrangement joins TRBV5-1 to TRBJ1-5, with TRBD1 matching over 11 bases. In germline, CDR1 is SGHRS, CDR2 YFSETQ. The CDR3 totals 17 residues. Trimming cost V 4 bases and J 6 bases; bases outside gene matches: 12. CDR3 sequence (DNA): TGCGCCAGCAGCCCCGGGACAGGGGGGTCGTTCAGTCAGCCCCAGCATTTT. This gives the protein CASSPGTGGSFSQPQHF. The full variable domain, rest sourced from reference TRBV5-1 and TRBJ1-5, is KAGVTQTPRYLIKTRGQQVTLSCSPISGHRSVSWYQQTPGQGLQFLFEYFSETQRNKGNFPGRFSGRQFSNSRSEMNVSTLELGDSALYLCASSPGTGGSFSQPQHFGDGTRLSIL.

The J gene is TRBJ2-1, the V gene TRBV30, with D unclear. Trimming removed 3 bases from V and 4 bases from J, with 7 bases in between. This CDR3 region has 12 residues. CDR1 and CDR2 from the germline V gene are GTSNPN and SVGIG (reference sequence). CDR3 bases: TGTGCCTGGAGGTACAGTTACAATGAGCAGTTCTTC. It translates to CAWRYSYNEQFF.

The CDR3 is CASSLAAQLTGELFF. The CDR3 region has the DNA TGCGCCAGCAGCTTGGCCGCGCAGCTCACCGGGGAGCTGTTTTTT. V is TRBV5-1 and J is TRBJ2-2; D call uncertain. This CDR3 contains 15 residues. Germline CDR1 SGHRS, CDR2 YFSETQ. The ends were cut back, 0 bases at V and 4 bases at J, with 10 bases in the middle.

The chain is built from TRBV28 and TRBJ2-7; 7 nucleotides align to TRBD2. Trimming at V came to 6 bases and at J to 6 bases, leaving 8 bases not matched to a gene. Germline-derived CDR1 and CDR2 are MDHEN and SYDVKM. The CDR3 has 13 amino acids. This chain's CDR3 is CASSLGLRGEQYF. The CDR3 DNA reads as TGTGCCAGCAGCCTGGGACTAAGGGGCGAGCAGTACTTC.

The V and J genes are TRBV5-6 and TRBJ2-3; D gene unclear. The CDR3 covers 13 residues. V dropped 6 bases and J dropped 4 bases, with 12 bases sitting between them. CDR1 is SGHDT, CDR2 YYEEEE, per germline. The CDR3 loop reads CASKFLQADTQYF. CDR3 coding DNA: TGTGCCAGCAAATTCCTACAAGCAGATACGCAGTATTTT.

J is TRBJ2-5 and V is TRBV7-2; TRBD1 matches at 7 bases. Germline CDR1 reads SGHTA; CDR2 reads FQGNSA. This CDR3 spans 16 amino acids. With V trimmed by 5 bases and J by 3 bases, 12 bases remained unmatched. The DNA for the CDR3 is TGTGCCAGCAGCCCCTGGACAGGCGGTTGGGAAGAGACCCAGTACTTC. This translates into CASSPWTGGWEETQYF.

The rearrangement joins TRBV7-3 to TRBJ2-4; D is ambiguous. Trimming removed 1 base at V and 15 bases at J, with 22 bases between. This CDR3 is 15 amino acids long. CDR1 is SGHTA and CDR2 is FQGTGA in the germline V gene. CDR3 amino acids: CASSLKAEARGPRYF. Written as DNA, the CDR3 is TGTGCCAGCAGCTTAAAGGCCGAGGCTAGAGGCCCTCGGTACTTC.

The chain has TRBV4-3 and TRBJ2-5; D gene ambiguous. CDR1 and CDR2 (germline): LGHNA, YSLEER. The CDR3 covers 15 residues. Trimming removed 1 base at V and 0 bases at J, with 9 bases between. This CDR3 is CASSQGFPYQETQYF. The DNA for the CDR3 is TGCGCCAGCAGCCAAGGATTTCCGTACCAAGAGACCCAGTACTTC.

The rearrangement links TRBV6-1 to TRBJ1-4; D remains ambiguous. Germline-derived CDR1 and CDR2 are MNHNS and SASEGT. This CDR3 is built from 15 residues. V lost 3 bases, J lost 8 bases, and 16 bases lay in between. CDR3 nucleotides: TGTGCCAGCAGTGACGGGCCGGGAGGGAGGGAAAAACTGTTTTTT. Translating it yields CASSDGPGGREKLFF.

This chain links TRBV4-2 with TRBJ2-7; D is undetermined. CDR3 length: 15 residues. Per germline, CDR1 LGHNA and CDR2 YNFKEQ. V was clipped by 0 bases and J by 1 base, with 10 bases between them. The CDR3 protein is CASSQDYGKSYEQYF. The CDR3 DNA reads as TGTGCCAGCAGCCAAGATTATGGGAAATCCTACGAGCAGTACTTC.

The chain joins TRBV5-8 to TRBJ2-2; TRBD2 might be the D (5 bases). V lost 2 bases to trimming and J lost 4 bases, with 18 bases between them. In germline, CDR1 is SGHTS, CDR2 YDEGEE. This CDR3 region has 17 residues. This CDR3 is CASSFTSSESGTGELFF. The CDR3 bases are TGTGCCAGCAGCTTCACCAGCTCGGAAAGCGGCACCGGGGAGCTGTTTTTT.

The J gene is TRBJ2-2, the V gene TRBV19, with a possible D match to TRBD2 (5 bases). This CDR3 comprises 13 residues. Germline CDR1 LNHDA, CDR2 SQIVND (reference sequence). The V end was cut by 0 bases, the J end by 7 bases, with 6 bases between. CDR3 sequence reads: CASSIDRDGELFF. DNA for the CDR3: TGTGCCAGTAGTATAGATCGGGACGGGGAGCTGTTTTTT.